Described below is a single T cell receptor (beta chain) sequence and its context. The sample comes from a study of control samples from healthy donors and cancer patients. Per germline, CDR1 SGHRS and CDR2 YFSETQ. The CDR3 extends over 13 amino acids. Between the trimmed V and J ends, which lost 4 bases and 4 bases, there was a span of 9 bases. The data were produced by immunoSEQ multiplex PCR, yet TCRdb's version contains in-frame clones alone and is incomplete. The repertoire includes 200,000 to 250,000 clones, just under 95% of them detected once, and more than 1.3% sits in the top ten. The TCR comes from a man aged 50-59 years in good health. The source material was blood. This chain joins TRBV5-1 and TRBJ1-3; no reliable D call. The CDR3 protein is CASSNEGGNTIYF. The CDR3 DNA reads TGCGCCAGCAGCAATGAGGGCGGAAACACCATATATTTT.